Below, 19 T cell receptor beta chains from the same sample are listed, as sequenced in a study of T cell responses to AZD1222 COVID-19 vaccine. Repertoires were generated with immunoSEQ multiplex PCR, while TCRdb's copy carries only in-frame clones and drops some. Of 44,000 or so clones detected, 80% appear once; the ten largest clones hold about 20%. Sequenced material: peripheral blood, taken 28 days after the second dose of the MenACWY control vaccine. These receptors originate from an adult who received the MenACWY meningococcal vaccine as a control.

The rearrangement joins TRBV25-1 to TRBJ2-3; no reliable D call. V dropped 1 base and J dropped 0 bases, with 2 bases sitting between them. Germline CDR1 and CDR2: MGHDK and SYGVNS. The CDR3 runs to 13 residues. The CDR3 loop reads CASSELSTDTQYF. The CDR3 bases are TGTGCCAGCAGTGAATTGAGCACAGATACGCAGTATTTT.

This chain uses TRBV5-1 with TRBJ2-3, with D maybe TRBD2 (8 bases). V shed 4 bases and J shed 7 bases, with 16 bases lying between them. The CDR3 extends over 14 amino acids. In germline, CDR1 is SGHRS, CDR2 YFSETQ. This chain's CDR3 is CASSPGGGQNTQYF. As DNA, the CDR3 is TGCGCCAGCAGCCCGGGAGGGGGACAGAATACGCAGTATTTT. Looking up the rest from reference TRBV5-1 and TRBJ2-3 gives the full variable domain: KAGVTQTPRYLIKTRGQQVTLSCSPISGHRSVSWYQQTPGQGLQFLFEYFSETQRNKGNFPGRFSGRQFSNSRSEMNVSTLELGDSALYLCASSPGGGQNTQYFGPGTRLTVL.

The chain uses TRBV28 and TRBJ2-7; no firm D call. Germline loops: CDR1 MDHEN, CDR2 SYDVKM. Trimming left V 5 bases short and J 4 bases short, with 6 bases between. The CDR3 loop spans 11 amino acids. The CDR3 bases are TGTGCCAGCAGTCCAAAATACGAGCAGTACTTC. It specifies CASSPKYEQYF.

The chain carries TRBV28 and TRBJ1-2; TRBD1 matches at 7 bases. CDR1 and CDR2 (germline): MDHEN, SYDVKM. The trim removed 5 bases at V and 7 bases at J, leaving 4 bases unmatched. The CDR3 totals 12 residues. The chain's CDR3 is CASSDRDGGYTF. CDR3 in DNA: TGTGCCAGCAGTGACAGGGACGGTGGCTACACCTTC.

V usage is TRBV7-2 and J usage is TRBJ1-5; D is uncertain. The CDR3 runs 15 residues. Germline V gene data show CDR1 as SGHTA and CDR2 as FQGNSA. Trimming removed 1 base at V and 2 bases at J, with 9 bases between. CDR3 region: CASSLDSHRNQPQHF. As DNA, the CDR3 is TGTGCCAGCAGCTTAGACAGCCATCGCAATCAGCCCCAGCATTTT.

The CDR3 here is CATSDPGAEGSNQPQHF. The DNA of the CDR3 is TGTGCCACCAGTGATCCCGGGGCTGAGGGAAGCAATCAGCCCCAGCATTTT. J is TRBJ1-5 and V is TRBV24-1; weak D call: TRBD1 (5 bases). Germline assignment: CDR1 KGHDR and CDR2 SFDVKD. This CDR3 is built from 17 residues. The V end lost 3 bases, the J end lost 1 base, and 15 bases lay between the germline ends.

This chain joins TRBV7-2 and TRBJ2-1; perhaps D is TRBD1 or TRBD2 (5 bases each). CDR3 length: 15 residues. V was shortened by 5 bases and J by 8 bases, with 19 bases between the two germline ends. Germline assignment: CDR1 SGHTA and CDR2 FQGNSA. The CDR3 reads CASSPLGERVDEQFF. CDR3 nucleotide sequence: TGTGCCAGCAGCCCCTTGGGGGAGAGGGTAGATGAGCAGTTCTTC.

The V gene is TRBV2, the J gene TRBJ1-4; 7 bases map to TRBD1. This CDR3 has 13 amino acids. Looked up from germline, CDR1 is SNHLY and CDR2 is FYNNEI. J was trimmed by 2 bases and V by 9 bases; bases with no gene match: 3. The CDR3: CASRGQTNEKLFF. DNA of the CDR3: TGTGCCAGTCGGGGACAGACTAATGAAAAACTGTTTTTT.

The V gene is TRBV13, the J gene TRBJ2-1; TRBD1 is a possible D gene (6 bases). The germline V gene encodes CDR1 PRHDT and CDR2 FYEKMQ (reference sequence). V lost 5 bases to trimming and J lost 6 bases, with 8 bases between them. CDR3 length: 12 residues. The CDR3, as DNA: TGTGCCAGCAGCGGACAGAGCAATGAGCAGTTCTTC. This translates into CASSGQSNEQFF.

The V gene is TRBV3-1 (or the pseudogene TRBV3-2), the J gene TRBJ2-5; possible D gene TRBD1, 6 bases. Germline CDR1 LGHDT, CDR2 YNNKEL (reference sequence). V lost 0 bases, J lost 7 bases, and 15 bases lay in between. The length of the CDR3 is 15 residues. CDR3 DNA: TGTGCCAGCAGCCAAGATTCAGGGGTTTTAGGGACCCAGTACTTC. It translates to CASSQDSGVLGTQYF.

The V gene is TRBV19, the J gene TRBJ2-1, with 8 nucleotides matching TRBD2. V dropped 4 bases and J dropped 8; count of bases not matched to a gene: 16. The CDR3 runs to 17 residues. CDR1 and CDR2 from the germline V gene are LNHDA and SQIVND (reference sequence). The CDR3 DNA sequence: TGTGCCAGTAGTACCCGTTTTAGCGGGAATCGTAGGGATGAGCAGTTCTTC. Translated: CASSTRFSGNRRDEQFF.

The chain is built from TRBV30 and TRBJ1-4; possibly TRBD1 for D (6 bases). The CDR3 is 19 amino acids. Looked up from germline, CDR1 is GTSNPN and CDR2 is SVGIG (reference sequence). The V and J ends lost 3 bases and 4 bases respectively, with 27 bases between them. The CDR3 reads CAWRSPGTRPSSSNEKLFF. The DNA of the CDR3 is TGTGCCTGGAGGTCCCCAGGGACAAGACCCTCTTCAAGTAATGAAAAACTGTTTTTT. The full variable domain, rest sourced from reference TRBV30 and TRBJ1-4, is SQTIHQWPATLVQPVGSPLSLECTVEGTSNPNLYWYRQAAGRGLQLLFYSVGIGQISSEVPQNLSASRPQDRQFILSSKKLLLSDSGFYLCAWRSPGTRPSSSNEKLFFGSGTQLSVL.

The chain has TRBV10-2 and TRBJ2-7; perhaps D is TRBD1 or TRBD2 (5 bases each). The V end lost 6 bases, the J end lost 1 base, and 13 bases lay between the germline ends. CDR3 length: 14 amino acids. From germline, CDR1 is WSHSY and CDR2 SAAADI. CDR3 loop: CASSAGTESYEQYF. The DNA for the CDR3 is TGCGCCAGCAGCGCCGGGACGGAATCCTACGAGCAGTACTTC.

The table lists this clone with a few counts. The chain uses TRBV6-1 and TRBJ1-2; D gene uncertain. The CDR3 runs to 13 residues. Germline values: CDR1 MNHNS, CDR2 SASEGT. Trimming took off 2 bases at V and 7 bases at J, with 11 bases between the two ends. CDR3 loop: CASSESGGFGYTF. The CDR3 DNA follows: TGTGCCAGCAGTGAATCGGGAGGGTTTGGCTACACCTTC.

This chain links TRBV15 with TRBJ2-5, with no clear D. Germline CDR1 reads LNHNV; CDR2 reads YYDKDF (reference sequence). Between the trimmed V and J ends, which lost 3 bases and 4 bases, there was a span of 9 bases. The CDR3 covers 13 residues. The CDR3 DNA is TGTGCCACCAGCAGCGCCAATGGAGAGACCCAGTACTTC. It codes for CATSSANGETQYF.

This chain joins TRBV28 and TRBJ2-3; D call uncertain. V was clipped by 7 bases and J by 4 bases, with 12 bases between them. The CDR3 is 13 residues long. The V gene's germline CDR1 is MDHEN and CDR2 SYDVKM. CDR3 nucleotide sequence: TGTGCCAGCAAGAGGCTATGGGCAGATACGCAGTATTTT. Translation: CASKRLWADTQYF.

This sequence joins TRBV6-1 and TRBJ2-2, with 10 bases lining up with TRBD1. This CDR3 is 17 amino acids long. Unmatched junction bases numbered 8, after V lost 3 bases and J lost 4 bases. CDR1 is MNHNS and CDR2 is SASEGT in the germline V gene. The CDR3 DNA is TGTGCCAGCAGTGAGGGACAGGGGAGCTTATTCACCGGGGAGCTGTTTTTT. Amino acid sequence: CASSEGQGSLFTGELFF.

The rearrangement links TRBV14 to TRBJ1-1, with D possibly TRBD1 on 5 matching bases. Germline-derived CDR1 and CDR2 are SGHDN and FVKESK. With 6 bases removed from V and 5 bases from J, the gap between germline ends came to 22 bases. This CDR3 has 16 residues. DNA for the CDR3: TGTGCCAGCAGTTCGAGGGGAACGGGGACCAGGACTGAAGCTTTCTTT. This encodes CASSSRGTGTRTEAFF.

The V gene is TRBV12-3 or TRBV12-4, the J gene TRBJ1-1; D unresolved. Trimming left V 7 bases short and J 6 bases short, with 15 bases between. This CDR3 has 13 amino acids. The CDR3 DNA follows: TGTGCCAGCATTATGGTTTCCAGTGCTGAAGCTTTCTTT. Its protein is CASIMVSSAEAFF.